The TCR beta chain described here comes from a study of beta chain features in type 1 diabetes. CDR3 length: 14 residues. The germline gives CDR1 MNHEY, CDR2 SMNVEV (reference sequence). Trimming took off 6 bases at V and 7 bases at J, with 16 bases between the two ends. A CD45RO/CCR7/CD25/CD127/CD95/CD27 panel sorted naive, central memory, regulatory and stem cell-like memory CD4+ cells. This clone was found a few times. Expressed TCRB transcripts got sequenced, as all isolated RNA was reverse transcribed. Sequencing was performed with immunoSEQ multiplex PCR; in TCRdb, only in-frame clones are kept and a portion is missing. The sample carries 300,000 to 400,000 clones, 6.5% to 10% recorded once.

This TCR derives from a woman aged 18-29 years in good health. The chain has TRBV27 and TRBJ1-5, with D possibly TRBD1 on 5 matching bases. The sequencing input was central memory CD4+ T cells from blood. CDR3 nucleotides: TGTGCCAGCAGCTTCACGGGGCGGGGACAGCCCCAGCATTTT. Residues: CASSFTGRGQPQHF.